The TCR beta chain described here comes from a study of cytomegalovirus exposure and HLA in healthy donors. Whole-study findings and limits: There were around 160 TCR beta chains listed as cytomegalovirus-associated. Across all donors, roughly uniform sequencing depth was an assumption of the presence/absence analyses. Rarity held for most TCR sequences, but there were some public TCRs that occurred in many donors.

PCR was performed using 60 Vbeta and 13 Jbeta primers. Profiled with immunoSEQ multiplex PCR; TCRdb holds only in-frame clones, not every one. The sample includes about 120,000 clones, roughly 82% of them seen just once. As for this clone: Antigen specificity is unknown.

The germline V gene has CDR1 SGHVS and CDR2 FQNEAQ. Trimming shortened V by 2 bases and J by 2 bases, and 9 bases separated the two germline ends. The CDR3 has 14 residues. V usage is TRBV7-8 and J usage is TRBJ1-1, with no clear D. The source is a man aged 40-49 years in good health and CMV-seropositive. The specimen sequenced was PBMCs. CDR3 in amino acids: CASSLILPNTEAFF. In nucleotides, the CDR3 is TGTGCCAGCAGCTTAATACTCCCAAACACTGAAGCTTTCTTT.